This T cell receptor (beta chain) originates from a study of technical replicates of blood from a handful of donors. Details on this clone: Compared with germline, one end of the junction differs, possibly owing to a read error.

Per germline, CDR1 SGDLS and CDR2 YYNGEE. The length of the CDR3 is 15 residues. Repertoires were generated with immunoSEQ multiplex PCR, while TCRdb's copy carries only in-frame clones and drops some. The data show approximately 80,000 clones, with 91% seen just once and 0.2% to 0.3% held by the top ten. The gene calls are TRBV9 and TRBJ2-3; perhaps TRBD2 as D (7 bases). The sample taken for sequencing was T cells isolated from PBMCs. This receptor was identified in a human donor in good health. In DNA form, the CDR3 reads TGTGCCAGTAGCGTGGCGGGGGCTGCCGGGGATACGCAGTATTTT. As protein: CASSVAGAAGDTQYF.